A selection of T cell receptor beta chains follows, all from one sample in a study of blood T cell repertoires in COVID-19. Measured with immunoSEQ multiplex PCR; TCRdb has only the in-frame clones, and not every one. The sample has 100,000 to 150,000 clones, more than 70% seen once. The sample was peripheral blood. The receptors come from a woman older than 75 with COVID-19, enrolled during active disease. Each CDR3 is given with its conserved first and last residue. The D gene is left open where the match is weak. The size entry is marked missing in some rows and otherwise reads once, few, many or a size class.

CASTGTISQPQHF	TGTGCCAGCACCGGGACAATCAGTCAGCCCCAGCATTTT	TRBV12-3/TRBV12-4	TRBJ1-5	few	-
CASSLMGGGPIGGELFF	TGTGCCAGCAGCTTAATGGGGGGAGGGCCTATCGGCGGGGAGCTGTTTTTT	TRBV7-2	TRBJ2-2	-	TRBD2
CASSYAGAQETQYF	TGTGCCAGCAGTTACGCGGGAGCACAAGAGACCCAGTACTTC	TRBV6-2/TRBV6-3	TRBJ2-5	-	TRBD2
CASSDRQGYTGELFF	TGTGCCAGCAGTGACCGACAGGGGTACACCGGGGAGCTGTTTTTT	TRBV25-1	TRBJ2-2	-	TRBD1
CASSDGQGGSPLHF	TGTGCCAGTAGTGACGGACAGGGAGGCTCACCCCTCCACTTT	TRBV19	TRBJ1-6	-	TRBD1
CASSAGTGPYEQYF	TGTGCCAGCAGCGCCGGGACAGGGCCCTACGAGCAGTACTTC	TRBV6-6	TRBJ2-7	-	TRBD1
CATSRGGWGTEAFF	TGTGCCACCAGTCGAGGAGGGTGGGGCACTGAAGCTTTCTTT	TRBV24-1	TRBJ1-1	-	-
CASATGKLDSPLHF	TGTGCCAGCGCCACAGGGAAATTAGATTCACCCCTCCACTTT	TRBV4-2	TRBJ1-6	-	-
CASSRSGGTPLHF	TGTGCCAGCAGCCGCTCCGGGGGGACACCCCTCCACTTT	TRBV7-9	TRBJ1-6	once	-
CASTQSSYNEQFF	TGTGCCAGCACACAGAGCTCCTACAATGAGCAGTTCTTC	TRBV7-9	TRBJ2-1	-	-
CASSLGQKVRGEKLFF	TGTGCCAGCAGCTTGGGACAAAAAGTTAGGGGGGAAAAACTGTTTTTT	TRBV5-6	TRBJ1-4	-	-
CATSDKDYQPQHF	TGTGCCACCAGTGACAAGGACTATCAGCCCCAGCATTTT	TRBV24-1	TRBJ1-5	-	-
CASSLVGTGENTEAFF	TGTGCCAGCAGCTTGGTCGGGACAGGGGAGAACACTGAAGCTTTCTTT	TRBV5-5	TRBJ1-1	-	TRBD1
CASWGPIQGFYGYTF	TGTGCCAGCTGGGGACCTATACAGGGGTTCTATGGCTACACCTTC	TRBV9	TRBJ1-2	-	TRBD1
CASSASSDTQYF	TGTGCCAGCTCAGCGAGCTCAGATACGCAGTATTTT	TRBV18	TRBJ2-3	-	-
CAISAPTEGEQFF	TGTGCCATCAGTGCCCCAACGGAGGGTGAGCAGTTCTTC	TRBV10-3	TRBJ2-1	-	-
CAISESTGSYEQYF	TGTGCCATCAGTGAGTCGACAGGCTCCTACGAGCAGTACTTC	TRBV10-3	TRBJ2-7	few	-
CASRTRTNTEAFF	TGTGCCAGCAGGACTAGGACGAACACTGAAGCTTTCTTT	TRBV2	TRBJ1-1	-	-
CASSEMSLITDTQYF	TGTGCCAGCAGTGAAATGAGCCTAATTACAGATACGCAGTATTTT	TRBV6-1	TRBJ2-3	-	-
CASRRTGKFEKLFF	TGTGCCAGCAGGAGAACAGGAAAATTCGAAAAACTGTTTTTT	TRBV7-2	TRBJ1-4	-	-
CATGGRDYGYTF	TGTGCCACTGGGGGGAGGGACTATGGCTACACCTTC	TRBV28	TRBJ1-2	-	-
CASSLGTGIDEQYF	TGTGCCAGCAGCTTGGGGACAGGGATCGACGAGCAGTACTTC	TRBV7-2	TRBJ2-7	few	TRBD1
CASSPVRGTGELFF	TGTGCCAGCAGCCCGGTTCGGGGAACCGGGGAGCTGTTTTTT	TRBV11-2	TRBJ2-2	many	-
CASSRARTGWNTEAFF	TGTGCCAGCAGCCGCGCCCGGACAGGATGGAACACTGAAGCTTTCTTT	TRBV6-2/TRBV6-3	TRBJ1-1	few	TRBD1
CASSISTGIGNTIYF	TGTGCCAGTAGTATTTCGACAGGGATTGGAAACACCATATATTTT	TRBV19	TRBJ1-3	-	TRBD1
CASTGRGFWNSPLHF	TGTGCCAGCACAGGGAGGGGGTTTTGGAATTCACCCCTCCACTTT	TRBV6-5	TRBJ1-6	-	-
CASSLGRGLFEQYF	TGCGCCAGCAGCTTGGGCAGGGGTTTGTTCGAGCAGTACTTC	TRBV5-1	TRBJ2-7	-	-
CSAGLSGDIQYF	TGCAGCGCCGGACTCTCAGGAGACATTCAGTACTTC	TRBV29-1	TRBJ2-4	once	-